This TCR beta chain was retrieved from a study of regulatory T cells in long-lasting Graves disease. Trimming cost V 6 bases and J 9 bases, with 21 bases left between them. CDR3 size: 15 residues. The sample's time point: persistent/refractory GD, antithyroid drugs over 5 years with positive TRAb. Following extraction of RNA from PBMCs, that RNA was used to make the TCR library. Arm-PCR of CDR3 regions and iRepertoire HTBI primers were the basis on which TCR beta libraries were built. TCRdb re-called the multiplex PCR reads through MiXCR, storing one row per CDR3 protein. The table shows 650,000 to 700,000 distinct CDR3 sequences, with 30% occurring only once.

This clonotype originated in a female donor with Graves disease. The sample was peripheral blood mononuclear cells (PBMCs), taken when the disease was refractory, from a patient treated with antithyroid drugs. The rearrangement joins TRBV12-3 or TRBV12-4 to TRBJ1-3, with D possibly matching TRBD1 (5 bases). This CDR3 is CASSQGLKLRSTIYF. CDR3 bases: TGTGCCAGCAGCCAGGGACTGAAGCTCAGGAGCACCATATATTTT.